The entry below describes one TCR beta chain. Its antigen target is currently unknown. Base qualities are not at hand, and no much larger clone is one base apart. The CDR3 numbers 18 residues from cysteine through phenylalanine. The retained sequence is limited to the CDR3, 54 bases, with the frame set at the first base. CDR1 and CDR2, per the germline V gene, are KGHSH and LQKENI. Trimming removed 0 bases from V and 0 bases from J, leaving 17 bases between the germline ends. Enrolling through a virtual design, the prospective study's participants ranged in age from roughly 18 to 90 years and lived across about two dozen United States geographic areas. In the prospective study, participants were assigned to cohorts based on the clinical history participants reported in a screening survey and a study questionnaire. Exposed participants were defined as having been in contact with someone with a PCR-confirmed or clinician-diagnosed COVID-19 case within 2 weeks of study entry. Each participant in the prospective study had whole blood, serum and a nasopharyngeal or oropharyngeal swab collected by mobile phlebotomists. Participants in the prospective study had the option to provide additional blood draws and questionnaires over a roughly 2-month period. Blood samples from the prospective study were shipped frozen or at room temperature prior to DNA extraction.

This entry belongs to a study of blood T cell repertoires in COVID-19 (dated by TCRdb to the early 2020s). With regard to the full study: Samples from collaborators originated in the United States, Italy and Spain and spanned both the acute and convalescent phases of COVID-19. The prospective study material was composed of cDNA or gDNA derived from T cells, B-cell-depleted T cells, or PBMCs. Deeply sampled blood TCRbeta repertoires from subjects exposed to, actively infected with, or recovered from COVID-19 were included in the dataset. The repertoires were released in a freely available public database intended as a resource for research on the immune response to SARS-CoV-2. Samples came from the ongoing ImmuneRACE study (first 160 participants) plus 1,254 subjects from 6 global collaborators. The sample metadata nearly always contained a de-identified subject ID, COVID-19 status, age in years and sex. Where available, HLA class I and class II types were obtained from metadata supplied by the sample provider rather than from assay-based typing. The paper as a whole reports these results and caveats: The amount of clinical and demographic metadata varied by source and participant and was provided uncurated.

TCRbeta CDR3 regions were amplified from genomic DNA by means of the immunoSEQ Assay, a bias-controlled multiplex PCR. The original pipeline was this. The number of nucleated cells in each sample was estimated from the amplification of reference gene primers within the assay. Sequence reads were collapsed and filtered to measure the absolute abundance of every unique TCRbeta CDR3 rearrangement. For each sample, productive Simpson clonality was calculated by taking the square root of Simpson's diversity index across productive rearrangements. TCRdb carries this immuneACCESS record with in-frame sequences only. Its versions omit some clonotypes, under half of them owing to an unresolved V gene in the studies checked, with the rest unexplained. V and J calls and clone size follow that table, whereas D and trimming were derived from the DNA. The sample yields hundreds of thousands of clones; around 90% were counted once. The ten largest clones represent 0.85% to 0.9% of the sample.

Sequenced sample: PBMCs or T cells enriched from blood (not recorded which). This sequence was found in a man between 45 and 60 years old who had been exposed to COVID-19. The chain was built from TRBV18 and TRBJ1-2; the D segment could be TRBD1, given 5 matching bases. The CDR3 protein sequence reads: CASSPPLWQGGTNYGYTF. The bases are TGTGCCAGCTCACCACCGTTATGGCAGGGAGGAACTAACTATGGCTACACCTTC.